This T cell receptor beta chain is drawn from a study of cytomegalovirus exposure and HLA in healthy donors. Study context: The roughly 120 validation repertoires matched the 500 to 750 first-cohort repertoires in platform, a later analysis reported. The study's findings and limits: Rarity held for most TCR sequences, but there were some public TCRs that occurred in many donors. The tendency of first-cohort TCR clusters to co-occur in the 90 to 150 validation repertoires emerged from a later analysis.

As for this clone: Its antigen is unidentified.

This CDR3 spans 13 amino acids. The ends were cut back, 7 bases at V and 8 bases at J, with 17 bases in the middle. CDR1 SGHTA and CDR2 FQGNSA come from the germline V gene. The donors were members of the validation cohort comprising over 100 subjects, separate from the approximately 700-subject first cohort. Sequenced by immunoSEQ multiplex PCR; TCRdb stores in-frame clones only, minus some. The sample has around 99,000 clones, around nine tenths seen once. Sequenced: PBMCs. This clonotype originated in a young woman in good health and CMV-seronegative. The rearrangement uses TRBV7-2 and TRBJ1-2; D possibly corresponds to TRBD1 (5 bases). The CDR3 spells CASILGGVRGYTF. CDR3 nucleotides: TGTGCCAGCATCCTGGGGGGTGTTCGGGGCTACACCTTC. The variable domain in full, completed from reference TRBV7-2 and TRBJ1-2, reads GAGVSQSPSNKVTEKGKDVELRCDPISGHTALYWYRQSLGQGLEFLIYFQGNSAPDKSGLPSDRFSAERTGGSVSTLTIQRTQQEDSAVYLCASILGGVRGYTFGSGTRLTVV.